Listed here is a single T cell receptor beta chain. Its specific antigen is unknown. No base-level quality is on record; no much larger clone is a single base apart. In the prospective study, participants were roughly 18 to 95 years old, resided in approximately 22 geographic areas of the United States, and were enrolled through a virtual design. In the prospective study, cohorts were assigned on the basis of participant-reported clinical history obtained from a screening survey and a study questionnaire. ImmuneRACE Cohort 3 recovered participants were defined by two consecutive negative NP/OP PCR tests, healthcare professional clearance, or symptom resolution. Each participant in the prospective study had whole blood, serum and a nasopharyngeal or oropharyngeal swab collected by mobile phlebotomists. Participants in the prospective study had the option to provide additional blood draws and questionnaires over a roughly 2-month period. Before DNA extraction, prospective study blood samples were shipped either frozen or at room temperature.

The data were obtained in a study of blood T cell repertoires in COVID-19 (dated by TCRdb to the early 2020s). With respect to the entire study: Samples covering the acute and convalescent phases of COVID-19 were provided by collaborators in the United States, Italy and Spain. The prospective study material was composed of cDNA or gDNA derived from T cells, B-cell-depleted T cells, or PBMCs. Deeply sampled blood TCRbeta repertoires from subjects exposed to, actively infected with, or recovered from COVID-19 were included in the dataset. The repertoires were made available in a free public database intended to serve as a resource for research on the immune response to SARS-CoV-2. Samples were obtained from the ongoing ImmuneRACE study (first 160 participants) and from 1,254 subjects provided by 6 global collaborators. A de-identified subject ID, COVID-19 status, age in years and sex were almost always included in the sample metadata. HLA class I and class II types, where available, came from metadata supplied by the sample provider rather than from assay-based typing.

The immunoSEQ Assay, a bias-controlled multiplex PCR, was used to amplify TCRbeta CDR3 regions from genomic DNA. The original methods were these. The number of nucleated cells in each sample was estimated from the amplification of reference gene primers within the assay. Sequence reads were collapsed and filtered to measure the absolute abundance of every unique TCRbeta CDR3 rearrangement. For each sample, productive Simpson clonality was calculated as the square root of Simpson's diversity index over productive rearrangements. The table was pulled from immuneACCESS by TCRdb, which kept in-frame rearrangements only. Such tables lose some clones; where checked, under half of the loss comes from unresolved V genes, and the rest has no known cause. V and J calls and clone size are as listed in that table; D and trimming were resolved from the DNA. The sample records roughly 330,000 clones, 87% of which are singletons. Clones ranked in the top ten supply under 5.5% of the sample.

Overall results and qualifications from the work: The quantity of clinical and demographic metadata differed by source and by participant and was supplied without curation.

Trimming removed 5 bases from V and 2 bases from J, leaving 19 bases between the germline ends. The CDR3 sequence holds 16 residues, the cysteine and phenylalanine included. Solely the CDR3 DNA is kept, with 48 bases framed from the first base. The germline V gene (reference sequence) provides CDR1 SEHNR and CDR2 FQNEAQ. This clonotype was sampled from a young woman who had recovered from COVID-19. Sequenced sample: PBMCs or T cells enriched from blood (not recorded which). The sequence is built from TRBV7-9 and TRBJ2-7; the best D guess is TRBD1, with 7 bases matching. The CDR3 protein sequence reads: CASSPVLGGQTYEQYF. The DNA reads as follows: TGTGCCAGCAGCCCGGTTCTGGGGGGACAGACCTACGAGCAGTACTTC.